Below, 29 T cell receptor beta chains from the same sample are listed, as sequenced in a study of blood T cell repertoires in COVID-19. Sequencing was performed with immunoSEQ multiplex PCR; in TCRdb, only in-frame clones are kept and a portion is missing. The sample lists 220,000 or so clones, 82% occurring once. The sample was PBMCs or T cells enriched from blood (not recorded which). Every receptor here comes from a woman in her sixties who had recovered from COVID-19.

The chain uses TRBV6-5 and TRBJ1-2, with a weak D call TRBD1 (5 bases). The CDR3 totals 15 residues. V was trimmed by 4 bases and J by 5 bases, leaving 17 bases between them. CDR1 MNHEY and CDR2 SVGAGI come from the germline V gene. The CDR3, as DNA: TGTGCCAGCAGTTCCCCTCGGCTAGGGGTTTATGGCTACACCTTC. Its protein product is CASSSPRLGVYGYTF.

Points on this clone: Other nucleotide sequences from this sample produce the same CDR3. This sequence joins TRBV19 and TRBJ2-7; no clear D gene. This CDR3 has 13 residues. V was clipped by 1 base and J by 1 base, with 5 bases between them. The germline CDR1 and CDR2 sequences are LNHDA and SQIVND (reference sequence). The CDR3 spells CASSIATSYEQYF. The DNA for the CDR3 is TGTGCCAGTAGTATAGCGACTTCCTACGAGCAGTACTTC.

The CDR3 coding sequence is TGTGCCAGCAGCGTAGACCAGGCTTCACCCCTCCACTTT. Translating gives CASSVDQASPLHF. This sequence joins TRBV9 and TRBJ1-6; D gene unclear. CDR3 length equals 13 residues. V was cut by 0 bases and J by 9 bases, with 7 bases left in between. CDR1 and CDR2 from the germline V gene are SGDLS and YYNGEE.

The chain is built from TRBV23-1 and TRBJ2-3; D may be TRBD1 (6 bases). TRBV23-1 is an ORF; its function is uncertain. CDR3 length: 19 amino acids. Trimming took 0 bases from V and 2 from J, leaving 21 bases between them. For the CDR3, the DNA is TGCGCCAGCAGTCAATCGCCAGGGGCCAACTGCCGAAACACAGATACGCAGTATTTT. Its protein product is CASSQSPGANCRNTDTQYF.

The chain links TRBV10-1 to TRBJ2-1; a weak D match, TRBD2 (5 bases). Germline-derived CDR1 and CDR2 are WNHNN and SYGVQD (reference sequence). The CDR3 covers 12 residues. Trimming removed 11 bases from V and 11 bases from J, with 19 bases in between. This CDR3 is CAQGIFGVKQFF. The CDR3 DNA sequence: TGCGCCCAAGGGATTTTCGGGGTTAAGCAGTTCTTC.

This chain links TRBV27 with TRBJ2-1; 7 bases are shared with TRBD2. CDR1 MNHEY and CDR2 SMNVEV come from the germline V gene (reference sequence). Trimming removed 0 bases from V and 4 bases from J; junction bases left unmatched: 3. This CDR3 comprises 15 residues. CDR3 sequence: CASSLSSSGYNEQFF. DNA for the CDR3: TGTGCCAGCAGTTTATCCTCTAGCGGTTACAATGAGCAGTTCTTC.

This sequence joins TRBV5-1 and TRBJ1-4, with TRBD1 matching over 8 bases. J gave up 1 base and V 3 bases, and 2 bases lay outside the gene matches. CDR1 and CDR2 from the germline V gene are SGHRS and YFSETQ. CDR3 length equals 15 residues. The chain's CDR3 is CASSSDRGTNEKLFF. DNA of the CDR3: TGCGCCAGCAGCTCCGACAGGGGAACTAATGAAAAACTGTTTTTT.

The V gene is TRBV12-5, the J gene TRBJ2-1, with 11 bases lining up with TRBD2. Germline CDR1 LGHNT, CDR2 FRNRAP. CDR3 length equals 15 residues. Trimming at V came to 4 bases and at J to 7 bases, leaving 6 bases not matched to a gene. CDR3 coding DNA: TGTGCTAGTGGTTCCATAGCGGGAGGGCCTAATGAGCAGTTCTTC. This translates into CASGSIAGGPNEQFF.

The V and J genes are TRBV2 and TRBJ2-7, with D unclear. This CDR3 region has 12 residues. Germline CDR1 is SNHLY and CDR2 is FYNNEI. Trimming took 5 bases from V and 0 from J, leaving 5 bases between them. CDR3 residues: CASSLSSYEQYF. The CDR3 coding sequence is TGTGCCAGCAGTCTGAGCTCCTACGAGCAGTACTTC.

The V gene is TRBV7-2, the J gene TRBJ1-3, with 7 bases that match TRBD1. Germline assignment: CDR1 SGHTA and CDR2 FQGNSA. V shed 4 bases, J shed 2 bases, and the junction held 5 bases outside the gene matches. The length of the CDR3 is 15 residues. In nucleotides, the CDR3 is TGTGCCAGCAGCTCCCAACAGGGGACTGGAAACACCATATATTTT. It specifies CASSSQQGTGNTIYF.

CDR3 bases: TGTGCCAGCAGCGCACCGGGGGGGACGGGTTCACCCCTCCACTTT. Encoded protein: CASSAPGGTGSPLHF. This chain links TRBV7-9 with TRBJ1-6, with TRBD1 as a possible D gene (5 bases). This CDR3 region has 15 residues. Trimming took 5 bases from V and 9 from J, leaving 17 bases between them. Germline CDR1 reads SEHNR; CDR2 reads FQNEAQ (reference sequence).

The genes are TRBV19 and TRBJ2-6; D is perhaps TRBD1 (5 bases). V lost 7 bases and J 4 bases, leaving 14 bases between the germline ends. CDR1 and CDR2 (germline): LNHDA, SQIVND (reference sequence). The CDR3 spans 15 residues. In DNA, the CDR3 is TGTGCCAGTATGCAGGGTTCCGCCGGGGCCAACGTCCTGACTTTC. Its translation: CASMQGSAGANVLTF.

This clone has a single count. This chain uses TRBV4-1 with TRBJ1-1; weak D call: TRBD1 (5 bases). Looked up from germline, CDR1 is MGHRA and CDR2 is YSYEKL. CDR3 size: 15 residues. V was cut by 0 bases and J by 1 base, with 9 bases left in between. The chain's CDR3 is CASSQDWGRNTEAFF. CDR3 coding DNA: TGCGCCAGCAGCCAAGATTGGGGCAGGAACACTGAAGCTTTCTTT.

This clone was observed a handful of times. This chain uses TRBV5-1 with TRBJ2-1; D might be TRBD2 (5 bases). The CDR3 is 14 amino acids. Germline-derived CDR1 and CDR2 are SGHRS and YFSETQ. V was pared by 4 bases and J by 6 bases, with 14 bases between. CDR3 amino acids: CASSQVTAVNEQFF. The DNA of the CDR3 is TGCGCCAGCAGCCAGGTTACAGCGGTCAATGAGCAGTTCTTC.

J is TRBJ2-1 and V is TRBV10-3, with 14 bases lining up with TRBD2. The CDR3 contains 17 residues. Losses at the gene ends were 11 bases for V and 5 bases for J; bases not matched to a gene: 14. Germline CDR1 and CDR2: ENHRY and SYGVKD. The CDR3, as DNA: TGTGCCGCCGGCCCAGGACTAGCGGGAGGCCCACACAATGAGCAGTTCTTC. Amino acid sequence: CAAGPGLAGGPHNEQFF.

The J gene is TRBJ2-7, the V gene TRBV29-1; weak D call: TRBD1 (5 bases). This CDR3 is 12 amino acids long. V lost 6 bases and J 3 bases, leaving 12 bases between the germline ends. The germline V gene has CDR1 SQVTM and CDR2 ANQGSEA. CDR3 sequence reads: CSVPDSDYEQYF. CDR3 in DNA: TGCAGCGTGCCTGACAGCGACTACGAGCAGTACTTC.

This rearrangement joins TRBV3-1 (or the pseudogene TRBV3-2) to TRBJ1-1; 7 bases are shared with TRBD1. Trimming at V came to 1 base and at J to 9 bases, leaving 14 bases not matched to a gene. Germline CDR1 is LGHDT and CDR2 is YNNKEL (reference sequence). CDR3 length: 16 residues. Here the CDR3 reads CASSQAFEGTTGKAFF. CDR3 DNA: TGTGCCAGCAGCCAAGCTTTCGAGGGGACGACAGGGAAAGCTTTCTTT.

In this sample, this clone turned up once. This chain links TRBV27 with TRBJ2-1; 10 positions match TRBD2. The V segment lost 2 bases and the J segment 7 bases; nucleotides outside the gene matches: 5. CDR3 length: 15 amino acids. Germline V gives CDR1 MNHEY, CDR2 SMNVEV (reference sequence). This CDR3 is CASSLSGGARNEQFF. DNA for the CDR3: TGTGCCAGCAGTTTAAGCGGGGGGGCCCGGAATGAGCAGTTCTTC.

Only a few counts were recorded for this clone. This rearrangement joins TRBV4-2 to TRBJ2-2; TRBD1 aligns across 8 bases. V lost 0 bases and J lost 2; bases outside the gene matches: 8. Germline V gene lookup returns CDR1 LGHNA and CDR2 YNFKEQ. The CDR3 extends over 18 amino acids. CDR3 sequence reads: CASSQDRAGGANTGELFF. The CDR3, as DNA: TGTGCCAGCAGCCAAGATCGGGCAGGGGGCGCCAACACCGGGGAGCTGTTTTTT.

This clone showed up just a few times. CDR3 residues: CASSQDQGLAGGKNIQYF. The CDR3 region has the DNA TGTGCCAGCAGCCAAGATCAGGGACTAGCGGGAGGCAAAAACATTCAGTACTTC. This rearrangement joins TRBV4-2 to TRBJ2-4, with 15 bases aligning to TRBD2. Germline CDR1 and CDR2: LGHNA and YNFKEQ. CDR3 length: 18 residues. J lost 3 bases, V lost 0 bases, and 3 bases had no gene match.

As to this clone: Other nucleotide sequences from this sample produce the same CDR3. The chain has TRBV18 and TRBJ1-2; no clear D gene. V was pared by 0 bases and J by 2 bases, with 7 bases between. The CDR3 has 14 amino acids. CDR1 KGHSH and CDR2 LQKENI come from the germline V gene. The CDR3 DNA reads as TGTGCCAGCTCACCACCGTCGGGGAACTATGGCTACACCTTC. Protein sequence: CASSPPSGNYGYTF.

The chain links TRBV5-4 to TRBJ1-1; 7 bases align to TRBD1. The ends lost 6 bases at V and 5 bases at J; junction bases unmatched: 13. The germline gives CDR1 SGHNT, CDR2 YYREEE (reference sequence). The CDR3 covers 15 residues. The CDR3 loop is CASTIAQGYRTEAFF. The DNA of the CDR3 is TGTGCCAGCACGATTGCACAGGGGTATCGTACTGAAGCTTTCTTT.

The chain is built from TRBV27 and TRBJ2-7; D is perhaps TRBD1 (6 bases). Per the germline V gene, CDR1 is MNHEY and CDR2 is SMNVEV (reference sequence). The CDR3 totals 14 residues. V lost 5 bases and J 1 base, leaving 12 bases between the germline ends. CDR3 loop: CASSAGTPSYEQYF. In DNA form, the CDR3 reads TGTGCCAGCAGTGCCGGGACACCGTCCTACGAGCAGTACTTC.

The chain couples TRBV12-3 or TRBV12-4 to TRBJ1-2; the match to TRBD1 covers 7 bases. V trimming: 4 bases; J trimming: 8 bases; junction bases outside the gene matches: 4. The CDR3 is 12 residues long. The CDR3 DNA follows: TGTGCCAGCAGTTACGCGGGACAGGGCTACACCTTC. Residues: CASSYAGQGYTF.

This clone has more than one count but fewer than ten. The V call is TRBV4-1, the J call TRBJ2-7, with 9 bases lining up with TRBD2. This CDR3 contains 15 residues. Trimming at V came to 3 bases and at J to 3 bases, leaving 6 bases not matched to a gene. Germline V gene lookup returns CDR1 MGHRA and CDR2 YSYEKL. CDR3 bases: TGCGCCAGCAGCCAGTTTAGCGGGAGTCTCTACGAGCAGTACTTC. It specifies CASSQFSGSLYEQYF.

The chain carries TRBV30 and TRBJ1-1, with D possibly TRBD1 on 6 matching bases. CDR1 and CDR2 (germline): GTSNPN, SVGIG (reference sequence). The length of the CDR3 is 13 residues. V lost 1 base to trimming and J lost 8 bases, with 14 bases between them. CDR3 loop: CAWSAGGGREAFF. CDR3 DNA sequence: TGTGCCTGGAGTGCGGGGGGGGGCAGAGAAGCTTTCTTT.

V usage is TRBV10-1 and J usage is TRBJ1-4; 8 bases align to TRBD1. Germline V gives CDR1 WNHNN, CDR2 SYGVQD (reference sequence). The CDR3 runs to 13 residues. V trimming: 9 bases; J trimming: 8 bases; junction bases outside the gene matches: 8. The CDR3 sequence is CASDPGGREKLFF. DNA of the CDR3: TGCGCCAGTGACCCAGGGGGCAGAGAAAAACTGTTTTTT.

The chain couples TRBV3-1 (or the pseudogene TRBV3-2) to TRBJ2-1; TRBD2 agrees at 8 bases. V lost 4 bases and J lost 9; bases outside the gene matches: 5. Germline lookup yields CDR1 LGHDT and CDR2 YNNKEL (reference sequence). This CDR3 contains 13 residues. The CDR3, as DNA: TGTGCCAGCAGCCCCGGGAGGGAGGGTGAGCAGTTCTTC. This sequence encodes CASSPGREGEQFF.

The V gene is TRBV4-2, the J gene TRBJ1-4; 7 positions agree with TRBD1. The CDR3 length is 16 residues. The V segment lost 3 bases and the J segment 0 bases; nucleotides outside the gene matches: 4. Germline V gene data show CDR1 as LGHNA and CDR2 as YNFKEQ. The DNA of the CDR3 is TGTGCCAGCAGCCATGACAGGGACCCAACTAATGAAAAACTGTTTTTT. Amino acids: CASSHDRDPTNEKLFF.